This TCR beta chain was sequenced in a study of blood T cell repertoires in COVID-19. Study summary: Italy, Spain and the United States were the sources of the convalescent and acute COVID-19 samples. In each case, the material was cDNA or gDNA derived from T cells, B-cell-depleted T cells, or PBMCs.

Per the original data handling: Scientists estimated how many nucleated cells there were by amplifying reference gene primers. The assay was immunoSEQ multiplex PCR, and TCRdb's table has in-frame clones only and misses some. V, J and clone size derive from that table, while D and trimming were established from the DNA sequence. The sample lists 200,000 to 300,000 clones, roughly 83% seen once, with 27% in the top ten. The germline V and J ends were trimmed by 1 base and 8 bases, with 20 bases remaining between them. Germline assignment: CDR1 SGHVS and CDR2 FQNEAQ. This CDR3 has 16 residues. This chain connects TRBV7-8 to TRBJ1-2, with no clear D. Sequenced material: peripheral blood. This receptor was obtained from a man in his forties with acute or convalescent COVID-19. CDR3: CASSLDRLGLTRGYTF. The DNA for the CDR3 is TGTGCCAGCAGCTTAGATAGGCTAGGCCTAACGAGAGGCTACACCTTC.